The rows below give T cell receptor beta chains drawn from one sample of a study of shared clonotypes between healthy human individuals. Only in-frame clones appear in the TCRdb table, and some are missing; sequencing was by immunoSEQ multiplex PCR. The table shows under 1,100,000 clones, with around 76% occurring only once. The material sequenced was memory CD4+ T cells sorted from blood. Receptor source: a man aged 18 to 29 in good health. Each CDR3 is given with its conserved first and last residue.

CDR3 protein: CAWSETGSSYNSPLHF; CDR3 length: 16; J gene: TRBJ1-6; V gene: TRBV30
CDR3 protein: CAISRQGTSTDTQYF; CDR3 length: 15; J gene: TRBJ2-3; V gene: TRBV10-3
CDR3 protein: CAWSFSGAQETQYF; CDR3 length: 14; J gene: TRBJ2-5; V gene: TRBV30
CDR3 protein: CASSENTDTQYF; CDR3 length: 12; J gene: TRBJ2-3; V gene: TRBV6-6
CDR3 protein: CASTEGTVGAPLHF; CDR3 length: 14; J gene: TRBJ1-6; V gene: TRBV25-1
CDR3 protein: CASSLGTGVGLDEQYF; CDR3 length: 16; J gene: TRBJ2-7; V gene: TRBV5-1
CDR3 protein: CASSLVPTSTDTQYF; CDR3 length: 15; J gene: TRBJ2-3; V gene: TRBV7-2
CDR3 protein: CASSFGESPLHF; CDR3 length: 12; J gene: TRBJ1-6; V gene: TRBV7-2
CDR3 protein: CSVLGNTEAFF; CDR3 length: 11; J gene: TRBJ1-1; V gene: TRBV29-1
CDR3 protein: CASIVHPDRLSYEQYF; CDR3 length: 16; J gene: TRBJ2-7; V gene: TRBV28
CDR3 protein: CASSFDENTEAFF; CDR3 length: 13; J gene: TRBJ1-1; V gene: TRBV18
CDR3 protein: CASSLFRTTNTGELFF; CDR3 length: 16; J gene: TRBJ2-2; V gene: TRBV5-1
CDR3 protein: CATSRDEGNEQFF; CDR3 length: 13; J gene: TRBJ2-1; V gene: TRBV15
CDR3 protein: CASSLSKPGQGNTEAFF; CDR3 length: 17; J gene: TRBJ1-1; V gene: TRBV28
CDR3 protein: CAISGAGGPYNEQFF; CDR3 length: 15; J gene: TRBJ2-1; V gene: TRBV10-3
CDR3 protein: CASSLEEVTGAGEQYF; CDR3 length: 16; J gene: TRBJ2-7; V gene: TRBV7-2
CDR3 protein: CASSEVLRTLGNEQYF; CDR3 length: 16; J gene: TRBJ2-7; V gene: TRBV2
CDR3 protein: CASSADRDREQFF; CDR3 length: 13; J gene: TRBJ2-1; V gene: TRBV19
CDR3 protein: CASSVQPNYEQYF; CDR3 length: 13; J gene: TRBJ2-7; V gene: TRBV9
CDR3 protein: CASSMTGSIGELFF; CDR3 length: 14; J gene: TRBJ2-2; V gene: TRBV7-6
CDR3 protein: CASTRGSYQETQYF; CDR3 length: 14; J gene: TRBJ2-5; V gene: TRBV6-1
CDR3 protein: CASSTQGTGELFF; CDR3 length: 13; J gene: TRBJ2-2; V gene: TRBV18
CDR3 protein: CASSSLISYEQYF; CDR3 length: 13; J gene: TRBJ2-7; V gene: TRBV11-2
CDR3 protein: CASSLAGTVGGYEQYF; CDR3 length: 16; J gene: TRBJ2-7; V gene: TRBV11-2
CDR3 protein: CASSRGSGLVQPQHF; CDR3 length: 15; J gene: TRBJ1-5; V gene: TRBV7-9
CDR3 protein: CASSLPYGEQYF; CDR3 length: 12; J gene: TRBJ2-7; V gene: TRBV7-6
CDR3 protein: CASSYWEGTNEKLFF; CDR3 length: 15; J gene: TRBJ1-4; V gene: TRBV19
CDR3 protein: CASSFPRTGAREKLFF; CDR3 length: 16; J gene: TRBJ1-4; V gene: TRBV5-8
CDR3 protein: CASRLGTAVSEQYF; CDR3 length: 14; J gene: TRBJ2-7; V gene: TRBV11-1
CDR3 protein: CASSLRGLYGYTF; CDR3 length: 13; J gene: TRBJ1-2; V gene: TRBV28
CDR3 protein: CASSGDSAYGYTF; CDR3 length: 13; J gene: TRBJ1-2; V gene: TRBV18
CDR3 protein: CARKDRGRNSYEQYF; CDR3 length: 15; J gene: TRBJ2-7; V gene: TRBV7-8
CDR3 protein: CASRRGLATDTQYF; CDR3 length: 14; J gene: TRBJ2-3; V gene: TRBV6-5
CDR3 protein: CASSAGVSSYNEQFF; CDR3 length: 15; J gene: TRBJ2-1; V gene: TRBV2
CDR3 protein: CASSPPGGVGYTF; CDR3 length: 13; J gene: TRBJ1-2; V gene: TRBV18
CDR3 protein: CASSLGGLAGDQETQYF; CDR3 length: 17; J gene: TRBJ2-5; V gene: TRBV11-2
CDR3 protein: CASADRLYGYTF; CDR3 length: 12; J gene: TRBJ1-2; V gene: TRBV6-5
CDR3 protein: CAWFRRQDNYGYTF; CDR3 length: 14; J gene: TRBJ1-2; V gene: TRBV30
CDR3 protein: CASSLSSHTGELFF; CDR3 length: 14; J gene: TRBJ2-2; V gene: TRBV5-1
CDR3 protein: CASNPTGGANVLTF; CDR3 length: 14; J gene: TRBJ2-6; V gene: TRBV19
CDR3 protein: CASRKTSGGAGEQFF; CDR3 length: 15; J gene: TRBJ2-1; V gene: TRBV6-1
CDR3 protein: CASSTQGGSENIQYF; CDR3 length: 15; J gene: TRBJ2-4; V gene: TRBV7-9
CDR3 protein: CASSLTGQGQPQHF; CDR3 length: 14; J gene: TRBJ1-5; V gene: TRBV6-1
CDR3 protein: CASSHGDLAGQGAAEQYF; CDR3 length: 18; J gene: TRBJ2-7; V gene: TRBV4-1
CDR3 protein: CASSPGTSGGTSTDTQYF; CDR3 length: 18; J gene: TRBJ2-3; V gene: TRBV18
CDR3 protein: CASSDSIRPPADQETQYF; CDR3 length: 18; J gene: TRBJ2-5; V gene: TRBV6-4
CDR3 protein: CASSLPRNTGVNEQFF; CDR3 length: 16; J gene: TRBJ2-1; V gene: TRBV11-2
CDR3 protein: CASSPPRKGTEAFF; CDR3 length: 14; J gene: TRBJ1-1; V gene: TRBV28
CDR3 protein: CASSLDSHYGYTF; CDR3 length: 13; J gene: TRBJ1-2; V gene: TRBV5-4
CDR3 protein: CASSESGVTDTQYF; CDR3 length: 14; J gene: TRBJ2-3; V gene: TRBV28
CDR3 protein: CASSLHLANEQFF; CDR3 length: 13; J gene: TRBJ2-1; V gene: TRBV18
CDR3 protein: CASSFRQGKNSPLHF; CDR3 length: 15; J gene: TRBJ1-6; V gene: TRBV5-1
CDR3 protein: CAWRRGQGAYEQYF; CDR3 length: 14; J gene: TRBJ2-7; V gene: TRBV30
CDR3 protein: CASSRRDLGTDTQYF; CDR3 length: 15; J gene: TRBJ2-3; V gene: TRBV7-2